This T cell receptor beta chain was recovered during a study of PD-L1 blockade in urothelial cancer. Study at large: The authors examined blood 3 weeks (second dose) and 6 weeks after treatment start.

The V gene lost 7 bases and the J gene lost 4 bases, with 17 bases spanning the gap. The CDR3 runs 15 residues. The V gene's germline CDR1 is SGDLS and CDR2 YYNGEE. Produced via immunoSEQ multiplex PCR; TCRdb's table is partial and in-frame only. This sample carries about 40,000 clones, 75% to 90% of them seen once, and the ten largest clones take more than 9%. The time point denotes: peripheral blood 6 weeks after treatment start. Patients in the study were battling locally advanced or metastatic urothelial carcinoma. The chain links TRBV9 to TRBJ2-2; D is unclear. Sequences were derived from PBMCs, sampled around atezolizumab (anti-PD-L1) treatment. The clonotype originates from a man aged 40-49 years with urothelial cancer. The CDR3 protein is CASSSPWASTGELFF. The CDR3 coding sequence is TGTGCCAGCTCTTCCCCCTGGGCGAGCACCGGGGAGCTGTTTTTT.